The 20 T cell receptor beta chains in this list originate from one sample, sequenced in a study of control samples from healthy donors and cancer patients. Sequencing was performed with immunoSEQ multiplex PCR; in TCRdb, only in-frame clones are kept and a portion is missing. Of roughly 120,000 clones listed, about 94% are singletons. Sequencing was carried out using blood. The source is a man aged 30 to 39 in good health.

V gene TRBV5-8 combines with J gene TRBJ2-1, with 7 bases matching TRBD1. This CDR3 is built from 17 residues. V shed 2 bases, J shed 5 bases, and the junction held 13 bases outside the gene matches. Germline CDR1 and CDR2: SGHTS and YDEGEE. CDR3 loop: CASSFGTDYTLNNEQFF. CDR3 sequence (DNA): TGTGCCAGCAGCTTTGGGACAGACTACACACTAAACAATGAGCAGTTCTTC.

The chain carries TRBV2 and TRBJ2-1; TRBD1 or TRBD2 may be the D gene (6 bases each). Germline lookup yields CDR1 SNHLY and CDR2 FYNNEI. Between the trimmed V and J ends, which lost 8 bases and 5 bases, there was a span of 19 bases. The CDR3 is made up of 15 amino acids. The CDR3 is CASRTGGGFDNEQFF. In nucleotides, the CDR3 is TGTGCCAGCCGAACCGGAGGGGGGTTCGACAATGAGCAGTTCTTC.

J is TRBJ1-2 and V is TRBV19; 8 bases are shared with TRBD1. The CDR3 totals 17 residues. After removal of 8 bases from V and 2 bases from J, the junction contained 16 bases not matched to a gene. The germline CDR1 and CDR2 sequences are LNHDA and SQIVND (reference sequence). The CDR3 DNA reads TGTGCCAGTGGTAGCCAGACAGGGGCGCGAGTGAACTATGGCTACACCTTC. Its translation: CASGSQTGARVNYGYTF.

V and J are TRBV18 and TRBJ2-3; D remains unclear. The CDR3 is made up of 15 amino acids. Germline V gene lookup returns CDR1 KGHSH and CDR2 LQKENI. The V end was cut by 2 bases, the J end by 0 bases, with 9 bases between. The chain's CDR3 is CASSPGEQSTDTQYF. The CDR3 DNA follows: TGTGCCAGCTCACCAGGCGAACAGAGCACAGATACGCAGTATTTT.

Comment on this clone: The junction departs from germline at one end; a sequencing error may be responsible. The CDR3 coding sequence is TGCAGCGTTGAGAAGGACAATGGGCAGTTCTTC. Its protein is CSVEKDNGQFF. The chain combines TRBV29-1 with TRBJ2-1; D perhaps matches TRBD1 (5 bases). The germline CDR1 and CDR2 sequences are SQVTM and ANQGSEA. This CDR3 comprises 11 residues.

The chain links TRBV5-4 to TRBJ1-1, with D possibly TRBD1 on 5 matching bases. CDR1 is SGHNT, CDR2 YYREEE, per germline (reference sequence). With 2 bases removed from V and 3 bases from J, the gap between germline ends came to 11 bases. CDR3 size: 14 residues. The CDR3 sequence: CASSFKGLDTEAFF. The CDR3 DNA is TGTGCCAGCAGCTTTAAGGGGCTCGACACTGAAGCTTTCTTT.

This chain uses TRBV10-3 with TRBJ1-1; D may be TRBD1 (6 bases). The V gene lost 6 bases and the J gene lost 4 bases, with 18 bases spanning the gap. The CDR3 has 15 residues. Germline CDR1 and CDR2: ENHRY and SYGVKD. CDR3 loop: CAISQSLQGFTEAFF. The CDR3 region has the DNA TGTGCCATCAGCCAGAGCCTACAGGGATTCACTGAAGCTTTCTTT.

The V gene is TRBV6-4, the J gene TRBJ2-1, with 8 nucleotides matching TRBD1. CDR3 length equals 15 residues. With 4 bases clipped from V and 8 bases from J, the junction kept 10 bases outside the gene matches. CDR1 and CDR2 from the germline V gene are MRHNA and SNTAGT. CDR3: CASSVQSAGGYEQFF. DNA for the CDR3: TGTGCCAGCAGTGTTCAAAGTGCAGGGGGCTATGAGCAGTTCTTC.

The CDR3 nucleotides read TGTGCCAGTAGTATAGACAACAACTATGGCTACACCTTC. Its translation: CASSIDNNYGYTF. This sequence joins TRBV19 and TRBJ1-2, with D hard to call. The germline gives CDR1 LNHDA, CDR2 SQIVND (reference sequence). V was trimmed by 0 bases and J by 2 bases, leaving 4 bases between them. The CDR3 sequence is 13 residues long.

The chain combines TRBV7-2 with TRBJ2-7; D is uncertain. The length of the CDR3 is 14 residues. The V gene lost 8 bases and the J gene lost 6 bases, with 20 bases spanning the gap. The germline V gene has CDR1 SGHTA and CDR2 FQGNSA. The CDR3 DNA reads TGTGCCAGCTCCTCCGACGCAGGCCGGGTCGAGCAGTACTTC. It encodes CASSSDAGRVEQYF.

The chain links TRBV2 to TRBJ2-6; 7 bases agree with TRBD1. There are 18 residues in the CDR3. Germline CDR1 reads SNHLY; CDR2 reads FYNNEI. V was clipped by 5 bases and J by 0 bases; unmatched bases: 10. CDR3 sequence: CASSILTGSISGANVLTF. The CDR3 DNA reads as TGTGCCAGCAGTATATTGACAGGGTCTATCTCTGGGGCCAACGTCCTGACTTTC.

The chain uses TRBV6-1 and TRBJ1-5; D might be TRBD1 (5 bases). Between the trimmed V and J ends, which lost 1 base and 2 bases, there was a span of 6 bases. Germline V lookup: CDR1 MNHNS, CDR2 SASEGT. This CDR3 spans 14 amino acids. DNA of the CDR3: TGTGCCAGCAGTGAAGGGGGGGGCAATCAGCCCCAGCATTTT. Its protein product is CASSEGGGNQPQHF.

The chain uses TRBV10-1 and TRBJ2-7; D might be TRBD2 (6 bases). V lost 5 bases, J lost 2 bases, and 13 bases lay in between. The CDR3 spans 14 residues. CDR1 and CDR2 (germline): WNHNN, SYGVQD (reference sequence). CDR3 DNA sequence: TGCGCCAGCAGTATACGGGACTTGACCTACGAGCAGTACTTC. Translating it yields CASSIRDLTYEQYF.

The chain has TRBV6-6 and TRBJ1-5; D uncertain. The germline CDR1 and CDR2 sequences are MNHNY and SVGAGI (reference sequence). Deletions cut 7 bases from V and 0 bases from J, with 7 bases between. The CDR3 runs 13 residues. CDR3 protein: CASMGDSNQPQHF. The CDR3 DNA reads TGTGCCAGCATGGGCGATAGCAATCAGCCCCAGCATTTT.

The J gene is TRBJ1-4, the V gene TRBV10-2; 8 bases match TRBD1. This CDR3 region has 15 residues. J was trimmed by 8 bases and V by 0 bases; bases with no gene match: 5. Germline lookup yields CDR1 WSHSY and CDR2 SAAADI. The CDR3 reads CASSESGRGREKLFF. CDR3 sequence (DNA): TGCGCCAGCAGTGAGTCTGGCAGGGGGCGCGAAAAACTGTTTTTT.

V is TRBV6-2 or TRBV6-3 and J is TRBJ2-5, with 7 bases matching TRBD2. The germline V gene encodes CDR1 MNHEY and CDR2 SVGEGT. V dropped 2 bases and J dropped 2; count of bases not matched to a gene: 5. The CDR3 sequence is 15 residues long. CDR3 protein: CASSYGEGWQETQYF. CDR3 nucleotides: TGTGCCAGCAGTTACGGGGAGGGATGGCAAGAGACCCAGTACTTC.

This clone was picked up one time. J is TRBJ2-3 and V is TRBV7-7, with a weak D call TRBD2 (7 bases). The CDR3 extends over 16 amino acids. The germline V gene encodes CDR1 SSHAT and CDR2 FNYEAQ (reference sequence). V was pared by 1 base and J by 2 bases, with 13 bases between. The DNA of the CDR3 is TGTGCCAGCAGCTTAGGGCGGGGGCTAGCCACAGATACGCAGTATTTT. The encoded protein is CASSLGRGLATDTQYF.

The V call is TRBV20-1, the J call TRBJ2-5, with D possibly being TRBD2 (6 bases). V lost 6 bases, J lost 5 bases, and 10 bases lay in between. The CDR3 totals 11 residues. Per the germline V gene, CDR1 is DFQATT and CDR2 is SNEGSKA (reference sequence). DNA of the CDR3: TGCAGTGCGATGGGGGGTGAGACCCAGTACTTC. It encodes CSAMGGETQYF.

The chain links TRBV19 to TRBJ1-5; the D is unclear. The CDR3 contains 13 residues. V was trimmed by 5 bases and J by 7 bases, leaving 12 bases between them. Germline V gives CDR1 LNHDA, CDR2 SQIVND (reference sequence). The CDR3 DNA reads TGTGCCAGTAGTTTCGCGGGTTTGCAGCCCCAGCATTTT. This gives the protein CASSFAGLQPQHF.

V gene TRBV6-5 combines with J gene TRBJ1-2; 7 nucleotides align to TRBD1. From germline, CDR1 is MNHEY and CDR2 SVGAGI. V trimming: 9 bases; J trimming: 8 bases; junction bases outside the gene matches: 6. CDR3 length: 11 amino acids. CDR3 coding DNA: TGTGCCAGTGGACAGGCCAAAGGCTACACCTTC. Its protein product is CASGQAKGYTF.